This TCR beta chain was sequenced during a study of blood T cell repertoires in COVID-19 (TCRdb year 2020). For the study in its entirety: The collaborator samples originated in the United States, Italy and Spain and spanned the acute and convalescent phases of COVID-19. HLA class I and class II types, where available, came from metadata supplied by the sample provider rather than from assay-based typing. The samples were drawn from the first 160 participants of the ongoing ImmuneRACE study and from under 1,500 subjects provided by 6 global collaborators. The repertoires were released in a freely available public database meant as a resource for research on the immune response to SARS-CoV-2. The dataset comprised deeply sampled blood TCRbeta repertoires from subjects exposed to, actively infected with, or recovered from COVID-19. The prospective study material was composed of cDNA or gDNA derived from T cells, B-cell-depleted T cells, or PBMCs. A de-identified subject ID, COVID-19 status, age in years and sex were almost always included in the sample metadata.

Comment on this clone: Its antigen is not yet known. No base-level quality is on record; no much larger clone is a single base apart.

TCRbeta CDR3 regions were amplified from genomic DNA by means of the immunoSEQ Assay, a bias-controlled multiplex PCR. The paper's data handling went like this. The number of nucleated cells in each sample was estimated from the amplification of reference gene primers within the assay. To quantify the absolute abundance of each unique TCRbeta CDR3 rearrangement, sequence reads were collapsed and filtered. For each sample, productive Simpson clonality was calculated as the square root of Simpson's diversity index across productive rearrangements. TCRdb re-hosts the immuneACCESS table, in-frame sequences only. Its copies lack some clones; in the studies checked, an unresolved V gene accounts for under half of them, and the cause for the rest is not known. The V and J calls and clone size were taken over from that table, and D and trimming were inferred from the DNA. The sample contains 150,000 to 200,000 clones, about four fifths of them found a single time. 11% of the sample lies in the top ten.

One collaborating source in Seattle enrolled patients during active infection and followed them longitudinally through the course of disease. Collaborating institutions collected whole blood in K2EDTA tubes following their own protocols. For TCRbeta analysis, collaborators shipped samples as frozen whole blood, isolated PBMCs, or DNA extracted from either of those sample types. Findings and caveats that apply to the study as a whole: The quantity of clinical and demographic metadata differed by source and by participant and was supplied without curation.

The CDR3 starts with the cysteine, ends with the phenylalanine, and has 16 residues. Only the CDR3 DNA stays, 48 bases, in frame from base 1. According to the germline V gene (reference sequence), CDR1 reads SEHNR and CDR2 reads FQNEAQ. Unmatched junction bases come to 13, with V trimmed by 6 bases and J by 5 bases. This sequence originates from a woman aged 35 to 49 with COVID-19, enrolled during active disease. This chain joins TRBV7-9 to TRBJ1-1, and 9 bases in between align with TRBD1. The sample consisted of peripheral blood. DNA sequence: TGTGCCAGCAGTCCGCCCTTACAGGGGGCGCGAACTGAAGCTTTCTTT. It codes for CASSPPLQGARTEAFF.